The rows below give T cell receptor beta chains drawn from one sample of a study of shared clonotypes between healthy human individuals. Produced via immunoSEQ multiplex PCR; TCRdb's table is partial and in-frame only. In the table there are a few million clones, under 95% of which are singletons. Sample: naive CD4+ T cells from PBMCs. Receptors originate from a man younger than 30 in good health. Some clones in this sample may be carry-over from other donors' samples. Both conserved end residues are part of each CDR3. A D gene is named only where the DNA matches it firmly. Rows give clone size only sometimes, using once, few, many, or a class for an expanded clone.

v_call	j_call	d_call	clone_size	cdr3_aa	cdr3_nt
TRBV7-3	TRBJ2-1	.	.	CASSLIVNNEQFF	TGTGCCAGCAGCTTAATAGTCAACAATGAGCAGTTCTTC
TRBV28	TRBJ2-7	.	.	CASSLFGVSPEQYF	TGTGCCAGCAGTTTATTCGGGGTGAGCCCCGAGCAGTACTTC
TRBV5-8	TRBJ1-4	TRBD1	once	CASSPRQGTNEKLFF	TGTGCCAGCAGTCCCAGACAGGGGACTAATGAAAAACTGTTTTTT
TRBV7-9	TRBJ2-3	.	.	CASSLVDSSDTQYF	TGTGCCAGCAGCTTAGTAGACAGTTCAGATACGCAGTATTTT
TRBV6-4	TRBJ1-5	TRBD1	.	CASRNRGGNQPQHF	TGTGCCAGCAGGAACAGGGGTGGCAATCAGCCCCAGCATTTT
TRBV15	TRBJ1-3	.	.	CATSREGGPGNTIYF	TGTGCCACCAGCAGAGAGGGGGGGCCTGGAAACACCATATATTTT
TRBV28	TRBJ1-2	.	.	CASSLLAAESNYGYTF	TGTGCCAGCAGTTTATTAGCGGCCGAGAGTAACTATGGCTACACCTTC
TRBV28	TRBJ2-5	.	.	CASSGPGVSSETQYF	TGTGCCAGCAGCGGTCCAGGGGTTTCCAGTGAGACCCAGTACTTC
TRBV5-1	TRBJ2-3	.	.	CASRRVADTQYF	TGCGCCAGCCGTAGAGTTGCAGATACGCAGTATTTT
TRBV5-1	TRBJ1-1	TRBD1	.	CASSLTGQGITEAFF	TGCGCCAGCAGCTTAACTGGACAGGGAATCACTGAAGCTTTCTTT
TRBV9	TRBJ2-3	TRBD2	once	CASSVDGRVGTPSTDTQYF	TGTGCCAGCAGCGTAGATGGGAGGGTCGGGACTCCTAGCACAGATACGCAGTATTTT
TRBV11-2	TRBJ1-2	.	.	CASSTIQSGYGYTF	TGTGCCAGCAGCACCATCCAATCGGGTTATGGCTACACCTTC
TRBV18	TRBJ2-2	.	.	CASSPRQRGSGELFF	TGTGCCAGCTCGCCCCGACAGAGGGGGAGCGGGGAGCTGTTTTTT
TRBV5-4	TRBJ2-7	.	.	CASSLGGSSYEQYF	TGTGCCAGCAGCTTGGGGGGGAGCTCCTACGAGCAGTACTTC
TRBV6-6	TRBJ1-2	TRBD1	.	CASSYSSRGDYGYTF	TGTGCCAGCAGTTACTCGAGCAGGGGGGACTATGGCTACACCTTC
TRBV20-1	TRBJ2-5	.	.	CSARTSETQYF	TGCAGTGCCCGGACGTCAGAGACCCAGTACTTC
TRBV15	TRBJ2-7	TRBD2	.	CATSRAPFGGPGTSGAYEQYF	TGTGCCACCAGCAGAGCTCCCTTTGGGGGCCCGGGGACTAGCGGAGCCTACGAGCAGTACTTC
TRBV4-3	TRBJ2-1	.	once	CASSRLTPAIYNEQFF	TGCGCCAGCAGCCGCCTGACACCCGCCATCTACAATGAGCAGTTCTTC
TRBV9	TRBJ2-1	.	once	CASSPGARGDNEQFF	TGTGCCAGCAGCCCAGGAGCTAGAGGGGACAATGAGCAGTTCTTC
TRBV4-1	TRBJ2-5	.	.	CASSQVGHQETQYF	TGCGCCAGCAGCCAAGTGGGTCATCAAGAGACCCAGTACTTC
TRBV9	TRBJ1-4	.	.	CASSAGLRGAGQEKLFF	TGTGCCAGCAGCGCCGGACTTAGGGGCGCTGGTCAGGAAAAACTGTTTTTT
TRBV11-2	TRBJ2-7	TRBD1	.	CASTQGVAYEQYF	TGTGCCAGCACCCAGGGGGTTGCCTACGAGCAGTACTTC
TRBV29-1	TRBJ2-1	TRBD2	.	CSVLLAGASSYNEQFF	TGCAGCGTTTTGCTAGCGGGTGCCAGCTCCTACAATGAGCAGTTCTTC
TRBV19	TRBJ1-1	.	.	CASSPGITPGAEAFF	TGTGCCAGTAGCCCAGGAATAACGCCGGGCGCTGAAGCTTTCTTT
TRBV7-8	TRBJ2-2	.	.	CASSSGISVYTGELFF	TGTGCCAGCAGCTCAGGGATTTCGGTTTACACCGGGGAGCTGTTTTTT
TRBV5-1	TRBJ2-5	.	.	CASSLGQQYQETQYF	TGCGCCAGCAGCTTGGGGCAGCAGTACCAAGAGACCCAGTACTTC
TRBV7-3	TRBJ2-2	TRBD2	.	CASSPAVREASGTGELFF	TGTGCCAGCAGCCCGGCGGTGCGGGAGGCCAGTGGGACCGGGGAGCTGTTTTTT
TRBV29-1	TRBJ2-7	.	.	CSVGLDRPYEQYF	TGCAGCGTTGGCCTCGACAGGCCCTACGAGCAGTACTTC
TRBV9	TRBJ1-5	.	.	CASSVDGNSNQPQHF	TGTGCCAGCAGCGTAGATGGGAATAGCAATCAGCCCCAGCATTTT
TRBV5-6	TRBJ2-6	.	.	CASSLIGGGVSGANVLTF	TGTGCCAGCAGCTTGATAGGGGGAGGAGTCTCTGGGGCCAACGTCCTGACTTTC
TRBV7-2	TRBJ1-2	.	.	CAIEGGDTQTYGYTF	TGTGCGATAGAGGGGGGGGACACGCAGACCTATGGCTACACCTTC
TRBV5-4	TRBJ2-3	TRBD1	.	CASSLASGQGTDTQYF	TGTGCCAGCAGCTTGGCCTCGGGACAGGGCACAGATACGCAGTATTTT
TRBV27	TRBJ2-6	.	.	CASSLNRGGVSGANVLTF	TGTGCCAGCAGTTTAAATAGGGGTGGGGTCTCTGGGGCCAACGTCCTGACTTTC
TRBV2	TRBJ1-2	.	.	CASSEPNRDGYTF	TGTGCCAGCAGTGAGCCGAACAGGGATGGCTACACCTTC
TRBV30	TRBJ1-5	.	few	CAWGSNQPQHF	TGTGCCTGGGGCAGCAATCAGCCCCAGCATTTT
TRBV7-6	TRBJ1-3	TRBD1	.	CASSLGQGAGNTIYF	TGTGCCAGCAGCTTAGGACAGGGAGCTGGAAACACCATATATTTT
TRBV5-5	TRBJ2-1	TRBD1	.	CASSWTGSLDEQFF	TGTGCCAGCAGCTGGACAGGGTCTTTGGATGAGCAGTTCTTC
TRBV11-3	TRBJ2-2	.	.	CASSLRGSDTGELFF	TGTGCCAGCAGCTTACGGGGGAGCGATACCGGGGAGCTGTTTTTT
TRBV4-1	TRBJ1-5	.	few	CASSHGRQNQPQHF	TGCGCCAGCAGCCACGGACGGCAGAATCAGCCCCAGCATTTT
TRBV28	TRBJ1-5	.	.	CASRNHQPQHF	TGTGCCAGCAGGAACCATCAGCCCCAGCATTTT
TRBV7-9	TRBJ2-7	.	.	CASSLGAGAYEQYF	TGTGCCAGCAGCTTAGGGGCTGGAGCCTACGAGCAGTACTTC
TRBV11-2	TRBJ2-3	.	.	CASSSAPRYETDTQYF	TGTGCCAGCAGCTCAGCCCCACGGTATGAGACAGATACGCAGTATTTT
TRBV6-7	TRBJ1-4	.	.	CASRGGATNEKLFF	TGTGCCAGCCGCGGCGGGGCAACTAATGAAAAACTGTTTTTT
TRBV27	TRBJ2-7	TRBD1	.	CASSRRDSSYEQYF	TGTGCCAGCAGTCGCCGGGACAGCTCCTACGAGCAGTACTTC
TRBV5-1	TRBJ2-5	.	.	CASSSPGLETQYF	TGCGCCAGCAGCTCCCCGGGACTAGAGACCCAGTACTTC
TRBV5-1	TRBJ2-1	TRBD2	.	CASSLEPSGGYNEQFF	TGCGCCAGCAGCTTGGAGCCCAGCGGGGGTTACAATGAGCAGTTCTTC
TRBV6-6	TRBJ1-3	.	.	CASSDQGSSGNTIYF	TGTGCCAGCAGCGACCAGGGGAGCTCTGGAAACACCATATATTTT
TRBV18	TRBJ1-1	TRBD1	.	CASSPQGQGTNTEAFF	TGTGCCAGCTCACCACAGGGACAGGGGACGAACACTGAAGCTTTCTTT
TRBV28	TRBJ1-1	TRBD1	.	CASKNQGGTEAFF	TGTGCCAGCAAAAATCAGGGGGGAACTGAAGCTTTCTTT
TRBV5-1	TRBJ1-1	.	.	CASSFLTPMNTEAFF	TGCGCCAGCAGCTTCCTGACACCCATGAACACTGAAGCTTTCTTT
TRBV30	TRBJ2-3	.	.	CAWSRGGGFTDTQYF	TGTGCCTGGAGTAGGGGGGGCGGCTTCACAGATACGCAGTATTTT